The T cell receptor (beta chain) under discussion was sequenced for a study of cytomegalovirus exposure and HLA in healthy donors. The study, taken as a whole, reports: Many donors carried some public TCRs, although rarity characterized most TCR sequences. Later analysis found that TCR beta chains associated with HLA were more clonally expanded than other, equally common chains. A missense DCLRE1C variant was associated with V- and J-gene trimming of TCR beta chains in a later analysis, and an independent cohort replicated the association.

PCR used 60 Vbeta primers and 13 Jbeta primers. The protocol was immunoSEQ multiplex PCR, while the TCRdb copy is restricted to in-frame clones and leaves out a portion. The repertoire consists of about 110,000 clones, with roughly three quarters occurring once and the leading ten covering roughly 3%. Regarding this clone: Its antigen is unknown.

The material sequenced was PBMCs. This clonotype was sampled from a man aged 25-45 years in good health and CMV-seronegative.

The CDR3 protein is CASSLGSGVNEKLFF. The CDR3, as DNA: TGTGCCAGCAGCTTGGGGTCAGGGGTTAATGAAAAACTGTTTTTT. The chain combines TRBV5-4 with TRBJ1-4, with D maybe TRBD1 (6 bases). The CDR3 loop spans 15 amino acids. V was clipped by 0 bases and J by 4 bases, with 10 bases between them. The germline V gene has CDR1 SGHNT and CDR2 YYREEE (reference sequence). Using reference TRBV5-4 and TRBJ1-4 for the parts outside the CDR3, the full variable domain is ETGVTQSPTHLIKTRGQQVTLRCSSQSGHNTVSWYQQALGQGPQFIFQYYREEENGRGNFPPRFSGLQFPNYSSELNVNALELDDSALYLCASSLGSGVNEKLFFGSGTQLSVL.